This T cell receptor beta chain was recorded in a study of response to subunit inactivated influenza vaccine. This clonotype was seen a few times. The antigen is unknown. TCRdb independently ran MiXCR on the RT-PCR reads; one entry per CDR3 protein. The sample holds hundreds of thousands of distinct CDR3 sequences, approximately 10% seen once. Whole-study findings and limits: The authors proposed limited new T cell recruitment per seasonal influenza vaccination.

V dropped 3 bases and J dropped 2; count of bases not matched to a gene: 5. CDR3 length: 16 amino acids. CDR1 is SGHTA, CDR2 FQGNSA, per germline. These data also featured in a second study, about T cells expressing NK-cell markers. That report adds: 5'RACE template switching with UMIs generated TCR beta cDNA. Sorted CD3+CD56-NKG2C+, CD3+CD56+NKG2C- and CD3+CD56+NKG2C+ T cells were the source of the TCR beta repertoires. Seven of eight sequenced donors tested HCMV-seropositive; one tested seronegative. Dominant NKG2C+ clonotypes accounted for about 1.0-8% of CD8+ T cells in about six donors.

The sequences come from PBMCs from blood, collected on the day of vaccination. This clonotype was sampled from a man aged 45 to 65 who received an inactivated influenza vaccine. The rearrangement joins TRBV7-2 to TRBJ2-3; 10 bases fit TRBD2. CDR3 sequence (DNA): TGTGCCAGCAGCTTGGGCACTAGCGGGGTCACAGATACGCAGTATTTT. It codes for CASSLGTSGVTDTQYF.